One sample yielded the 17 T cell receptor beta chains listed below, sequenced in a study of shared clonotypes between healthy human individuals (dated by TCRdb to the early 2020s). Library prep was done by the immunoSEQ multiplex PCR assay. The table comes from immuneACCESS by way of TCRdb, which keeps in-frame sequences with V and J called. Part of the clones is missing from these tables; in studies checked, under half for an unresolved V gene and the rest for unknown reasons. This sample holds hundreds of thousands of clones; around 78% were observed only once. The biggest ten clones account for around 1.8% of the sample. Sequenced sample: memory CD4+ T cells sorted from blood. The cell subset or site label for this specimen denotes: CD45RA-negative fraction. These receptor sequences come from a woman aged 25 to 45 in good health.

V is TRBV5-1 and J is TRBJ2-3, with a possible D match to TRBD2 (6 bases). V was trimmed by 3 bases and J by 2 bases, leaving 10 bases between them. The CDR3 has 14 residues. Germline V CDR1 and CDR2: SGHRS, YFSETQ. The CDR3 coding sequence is TGCGCCAGCAGCTCTAGCGCCTCCACAGATACGCAGTATTTT. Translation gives CASSSSASTDTQYF. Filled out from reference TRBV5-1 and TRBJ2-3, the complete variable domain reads KAGVTQTPRYLIKTRGQQVTLSCSPISGHRSVSWYQQTPGQGLQFLFEYFSETQRNKGNFPGRFSGRQFSNSRSEMNVSTLELGDSALYLCASSSSASTDTQYFGPGTRLTVL.

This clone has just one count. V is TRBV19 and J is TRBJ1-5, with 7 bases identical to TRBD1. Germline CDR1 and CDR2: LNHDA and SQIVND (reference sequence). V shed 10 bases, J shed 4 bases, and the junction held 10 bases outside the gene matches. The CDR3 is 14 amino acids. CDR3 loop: CAISTGTANQPQHF. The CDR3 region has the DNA TGTGCCATCTCCACCGGGACAGCTAATCAGCCCCAGCATTTT.

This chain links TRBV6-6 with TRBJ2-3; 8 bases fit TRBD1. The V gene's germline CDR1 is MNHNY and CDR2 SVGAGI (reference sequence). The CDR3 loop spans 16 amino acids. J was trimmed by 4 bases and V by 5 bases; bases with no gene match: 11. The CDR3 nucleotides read TGTGCCAGCAGTCCAAACGACAGGGGCAGGGCAGATACGCAGTATTTT. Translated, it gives CASSPNDRGRADTQYF.

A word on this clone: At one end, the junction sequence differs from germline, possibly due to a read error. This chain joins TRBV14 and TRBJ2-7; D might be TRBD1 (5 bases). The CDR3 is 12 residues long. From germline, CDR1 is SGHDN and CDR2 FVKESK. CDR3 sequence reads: CAGSQGGYEQYF. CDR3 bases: TGTGCCGGCAGCCAGGGTGGCTACGAGCAGTACTTC.

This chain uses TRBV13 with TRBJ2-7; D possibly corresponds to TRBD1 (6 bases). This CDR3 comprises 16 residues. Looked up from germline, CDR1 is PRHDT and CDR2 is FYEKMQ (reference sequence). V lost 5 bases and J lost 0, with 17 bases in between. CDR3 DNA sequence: TGTGCCAGCAGCCGGATTATAGGGACAAACTCCTACGAGCAGTACTTC. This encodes CASSRIIGTNSYEQYF.

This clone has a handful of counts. In nucleotides, the CDR3 is TGTGCCAGCAGACCAGGGGCACGGCAGCACGAGCAGTACTTC. Translation gives CASRPGARQHEQYF. The chain carries TRBV6-5 and TRBJ2-7; D may be TRBD1 (6 bases). This CDR3 spans 14 amino acids. Looked up from germline, CDR1 is MNHEY and CDR2 is SVGAGI. Trimming took 6 bases from V and 5 from J, leaving 17 bases between them.

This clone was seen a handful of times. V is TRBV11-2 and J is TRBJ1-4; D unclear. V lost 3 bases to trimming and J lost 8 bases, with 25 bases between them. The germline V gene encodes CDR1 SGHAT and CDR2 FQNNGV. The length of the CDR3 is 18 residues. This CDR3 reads CASSFLLLGPRVSEKLFF. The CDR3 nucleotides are TGTGCCAGCAGCTTTCTTCTCCTGGGCCCACGCGTAAGCGAAAAACTGTTTTTT.

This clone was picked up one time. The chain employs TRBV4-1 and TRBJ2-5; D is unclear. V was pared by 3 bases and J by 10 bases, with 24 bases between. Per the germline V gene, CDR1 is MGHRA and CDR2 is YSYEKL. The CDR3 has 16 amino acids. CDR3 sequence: CASSHLLRTRHRDQYF. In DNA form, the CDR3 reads TGCGCCAGCAGCCATCTCCTCCGGACCCGCCATAGAGACCAGTACTTC.

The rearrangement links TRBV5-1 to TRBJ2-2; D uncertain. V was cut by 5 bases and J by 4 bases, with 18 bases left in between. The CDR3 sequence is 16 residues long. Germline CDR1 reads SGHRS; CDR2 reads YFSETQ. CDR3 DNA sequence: TGCGCCAGCAGTGATACACCGGGCCCGGGCACCGGGGAGCTGTTTTTT. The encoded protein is CASSDTPGPGTGELFF.

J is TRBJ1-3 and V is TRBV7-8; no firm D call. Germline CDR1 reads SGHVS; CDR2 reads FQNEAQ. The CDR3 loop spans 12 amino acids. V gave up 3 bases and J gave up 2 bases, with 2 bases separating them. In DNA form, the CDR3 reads TGTGCCAGCAGCTTTCCTGGAAACACCATATATTTT. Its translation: CASSFPGNTIYF.

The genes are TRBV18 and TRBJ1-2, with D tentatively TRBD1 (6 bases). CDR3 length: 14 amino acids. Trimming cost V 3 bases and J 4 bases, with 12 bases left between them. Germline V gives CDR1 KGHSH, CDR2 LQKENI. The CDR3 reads CASSPSQGSYGYTF. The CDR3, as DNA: TGTGCCAGCTCACCGTCACAGGGATCCTATGGCTACACCTTC.

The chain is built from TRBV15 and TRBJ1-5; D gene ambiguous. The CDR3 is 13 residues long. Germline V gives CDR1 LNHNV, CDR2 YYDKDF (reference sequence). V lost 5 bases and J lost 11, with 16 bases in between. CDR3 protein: CATSLLDFGAQHF. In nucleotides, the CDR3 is TGTGCCACCAGCCTCTTAGACTTCGGCGCCCAGCATTTT.

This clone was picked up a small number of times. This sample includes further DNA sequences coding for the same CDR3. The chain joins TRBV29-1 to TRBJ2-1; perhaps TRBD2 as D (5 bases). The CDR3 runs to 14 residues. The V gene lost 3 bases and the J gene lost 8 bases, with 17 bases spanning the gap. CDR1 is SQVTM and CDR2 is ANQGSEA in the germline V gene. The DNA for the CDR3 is TGCAGCGTTGATGGTCGTGAGGGCCTGGATGAGCAGTTCTTC. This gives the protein CSVDGREGLDEQFF.

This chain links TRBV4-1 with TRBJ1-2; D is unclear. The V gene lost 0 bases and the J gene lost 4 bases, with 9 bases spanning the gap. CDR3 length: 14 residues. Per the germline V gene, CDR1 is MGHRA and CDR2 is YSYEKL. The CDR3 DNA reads TGCGCCAGCAGCCAAGAGCCTTACCTCTATGGCTACACCTTC. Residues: CASSQEPYLYGYTF.

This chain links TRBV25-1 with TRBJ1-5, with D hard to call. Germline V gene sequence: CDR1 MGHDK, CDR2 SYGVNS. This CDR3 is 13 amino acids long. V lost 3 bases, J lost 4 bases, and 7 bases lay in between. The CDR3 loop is CASSDSQNQPQHF. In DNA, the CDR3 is TGTGCCAGCAGTGACTCCCAAAATCAGCCCCAGCATTTT.

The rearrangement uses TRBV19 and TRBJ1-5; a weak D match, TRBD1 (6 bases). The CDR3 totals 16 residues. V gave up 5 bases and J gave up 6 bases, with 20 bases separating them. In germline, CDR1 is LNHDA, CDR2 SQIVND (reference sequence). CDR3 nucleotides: TGTGCCAGTAGTCGCCTCAGTAGGGGGGCGGTTCAGCCCCAGCATTTT. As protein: CASSRLSRGAVQPQHF.

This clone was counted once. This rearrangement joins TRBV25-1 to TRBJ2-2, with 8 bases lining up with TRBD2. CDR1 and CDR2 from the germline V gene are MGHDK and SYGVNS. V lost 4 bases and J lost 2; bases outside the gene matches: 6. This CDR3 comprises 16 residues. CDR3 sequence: CASSGGGLVNTGELFF. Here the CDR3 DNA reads TGTGCCAGCAGTGGAGGGGGACTAGTTAACACCGGGGAGCTGTTTTTT.